The text below deals with one T cell receptor beta chain. The antigen it binds to is not known. Qualities for individual bases were not recorded, and no much larger clone is one base off. TCRbeta CDR3 regions were amplified from genomic DNA using the immunoSEQ Assay, a bias-controlled multiplex PCR. The authors' pipeline ran thus. Nucleated cell counts per sample were estimated from amplification of reference gene primers within the assay. To quantify the absolute abundance of each unique TCRbeta CDR3 rearrangement, sequence reads were collapsed and filtered. For each sample, productive Simpson clonality was calculated by taking the square root of Simpson's diversity index across productive rearrangements. TCRdb carries this immuneACCESS record with in-frame sequences only. Its versions omit some clonotypes, under half of them owing to an unresolved V gene in the studies checked, with the rest unexplained. V and J calls and clone size are copied from that table; D and trimming were computed from the DNA. The sample profile shows 350,000 to 450,000 clones; around 83% of them were found once. The ten largest account for 5.1% of the sample.

This entry belongs to a study of blood T cell repertoires in COVID-19 (dated by TCRdb to 2020 to 2021). Regarding the complete study: Collaborator samples came from the United States, Italy and Spain and covered acute and convalescent phases of COVID-19. Nearly every sample came with metadata listing a de-identified subject ID, COVID-19 status, age in years and sex. Samples came from the ongoing ImmuneRACE study (first 160 participants) plus 1,254 subjects from 6 global collaborators. Subjects who had been exposed to COVID-19, were actively infected with it, or had recovered from it provided the deeply sampled blood TCRbeta repertoires that made up the dataset. Where available, HLA class I and class II types were taken from metadata supplied by the sample provider and were not determined by assay-based typing. The repertoires were made available in a free public database intended to serve as a resource for research on the immune response to SARS-CoV-2. The material from the prospective study consisted of cDNA or gDNA derived from T cells, B-cell-depleted T cells, or PBMCs.

In the prospective study, participants were about 18 to 95 years old, resided in under 30 geographic areas of the United States, and were enrolled through a virtual design. Cohort assignment in the prospective study relied on participant-reported clinical history from a screening survey and a study questionnaire. Recovered participants in ImmuneRACE Cohort 3 were defined as having two consecutive negative NP/OP PCR tests, clearance from a healthcare professional, or resolution of symptoms. Mobile phlebotomists in the prospective study collected whole blood, serum and a nasopharyngeal or oropharyngeal swab from every participant. Participants in the prospective study had the option to provide additional blood draws and questionnaires over a roughly 2-month period. Prospective study blood samples were shipped either frozen or at room temperature before DNA extraction. The paper's findings and limits, for the study overall: The amount of clinical and demographic metadata varied by source and participant and was provided uncurated.

The sequence derives from a woman aged 45-65 years who had recovered from COVID-19. Sequenced material: PBMCs or T cells enriched from blood (not recorded which).

The CDR3 protein: CASSDRGGLPLEQYF. The DNA sequence is as follows: TGTGCCAGCAGTGATCGGGGGGGACTACCCCTCGAGCAGTACTTC. The rearranged chain carries TRBV2 and TRBJ2-7; 8 bases in the junction line up with TRBD2. V ends up 3 bases short and J 6 bases short, with an unmatched junction base count of 10. The CDR3, cysteine through phenylalanine, is 15 amino acids long. The CDR3 DNA has 45 bases and is translated from base 1. CDR1 SNHLY and CDR2 FYNNEI were looked up in the germline V gene.